This T cell receptor beta chain was captured in a study of response to subunit inactivated influenza vaccine. Findings and limits, study-wide: Researchers suggested that each seasonal influenza vaccination recruits few new T cells.

TCRdb itself ran the RT-PCR reads through MiXCR, one entry per CDR3 protein. The table includes around 520,000 distinct CDR3 sequences, roughly 10% detected once. This clonotype was observed a few times. Its specificity is not known. The V end lost 6 bases, the J end lost 15 bases, and 18 bases lay between the germline ends. CDR3 length: 13 amino acids. CDR1 and CDR2 (germline): SNHLY, FYNNEI. This clonotype was sampled from a man between 45 and 60 years old who received an inactivated influenza vaccine. This chain links TRBV2 with TRBJ1-6; D ambiguous. The sample here was PBMCs from blood, taken on the day of vaccination. CDR3: CASSETWGLDLHF. The DNA for the CDR3 is TGTGCCAGCAGCGAGACGTGGGGTTTGGACCTCCACTTT.